This is a list of T cell receptor beta chains from one sample in a study of blood T cell repertoires in COVID-19. Repertoires were generated with immunoSEQ multiplex PCR, while TCRdb's copy carries only in-frame clones and drops some. Of about 350,000 clones listed, 85% to 90% are singletons. The specimen was peripheral blood. These receptors were obtained from a woman in her fifties or sixties with COVID-19, enrolled during active disease. Each CDR3 is given with its conserved first and last residue. Fields, in order: clone size, D gene, J gene, V gene, CDR3 protein, CDR3 DNA. The D gene is left open where the match is weak. The listing skips clone size in some rows; elsewhere it reads once, few, many or a size class.

.,TRBD1,TRBJ1-3,TRBV5-1,CASSWTGGEGGNTIYF,TGCGCCAGCAGCTGGACAGGGGGCGAAGGTGGAAACACCATATATTTT
.,TRBD1,TRBJ2-4,TRBV6-2/TRBV6-3,CASSLTGQGRYKNIQYF,TGTGCCAGCAGTTTAACGGGACAGGGACGATACAAAAACATTCAGTACTTC
.,TRBD2,TRBJ2-1,TRBV30,CAWRSGLAVYNEQFF,TGTGCCTGGAGATCGGGACTAGCGGTATACAATGAGCAGTTCTTC
.,.,TRBJ1-2,TRBV20-1,CSAREIRREVF,TGCAGTGCTAGAGAAATTAGGAGGGAGGTCTTC
.,TRBD2,TRBJ2-7,TRBV5-1,CASSLASGMAGVEQYF,TGCGCCAGCAGCTTGGCCTCAGGTATGGCGGGGGTCGAGCAGTACTTC
.,TRBD1,TRBJ1-3,TRBV19,CASSIGSRGQSTIYF,TGTGCCAGTAGTATAGGTTCCAGGGGGCAGAGCACCATATATTTT
.,TRBD1,TRBJ1-2,TRBV5-1,CASSYGTGATNYGYTF,TGCGCCAGCAGCTACGGGACAGGCGCGACTAACTATGGCTACACCTTC
.,.,TRBJ2-7,TRBV20-1,CSASETYEQYF,TGCAGTGCTAGCGAGACCTACGAGCAGTACTTC
.,TRBD1,TRBJ2-3,TRBV2,CASRQTWDRVSPDTQYF,TGTGCCAGCAGACAAACCTGGGACAGGGTGAGCCCAGATACGCAGTATTTT
.,.,TRBJ1-1,TRBV27,CASSFRGHGYTEAFF,TGTGCCAGCAGTTTCCGGGGACACGGGTATACTGAAGCTTTCTTT
.,.,TRBJ2-1,TRBV9,CASSGAGTQAYNEQFF,TGTGCCAGCAGCGGAGCCGGGACTCAAGCATACAATGAGCAGTTCTTC
once,.,TRBJ2-1,TRBV7-2,CASSPQTYNEQFF,TGTGCCAGCAGCCCTCAGACCTACAATGAGCAGTTCTTC
.,.,TRBJ2-7,TRBV27,CASSLSRARYEQYF,TGTGCCAGCAGTTTATCGAGGGCGCGCTACGAGCAGTACTTC
.,.,TRBJ2-3,TRBV5-1,CASSPGGRTSTDTQYF,TGCGCCAGCAGCCCTGGCGGCCGGACTAGCACAGATACGCAGTATTTT
.,TRBD1,TRBJ2-2,TRBV11-3,CASSGGQGNTGELFF,TGTGCCAGCAGCGGGGGACAGGGGAACACCGGGGAGCTGTTTTTT
.,.,TRBJ2-1,TRBV9,CASSVVPQSNEQFF,TGTGCCAGCAGCGTAGTTCCCCAGTCCAATGAGCAGTTCTTC
.,TRBD1,TRBJ1-2,TRBV5-1,CASSPRPGTGGSYNSAF,TGCGCCAGCAGCCCACGTCCCGGGACAGGGGGCAGCTATAATTCTGCCTTC
.,.,TRBJ1-3,TRBV4-3,CASSQTRQSSGNTIYF,TGCGCCAGCAGCCAGACACGGCAAAGCTCTGGAAACACCATATATTTT
.,TRBD2,TRBJ2-5,TRBV2,CASSDDPTSGSQETQYF,TGTGCCAGCAGTGACGATCCTACTAGCGGGTCCCAAGAGACCCAGTACTTC
.,.,TRBJ1-1,TRBV12-3/TRBV12-4,CASSLGGEAFF,TGTGCCAGCAGTTTAGGCGGTGAAGCTTTCTTT
.,.,TRBJ2-7,TRBV6-6,CASNTGLPSYEQYF,TGTGCCAGCAATACAGGTTTACCCTCCTACGAGCAGTACTTC
.,.,TRBJ2-7,TRBV14,CASSQRGFTRGSSYEQYF,TGTGCCAGCAGCCAAAGGGGCTTTACCAGGGGCTCTTCCTACGAGCAGTACTTC
.,.,TRBJ2-2,TRBV30,CAWRGQSTNTGELFF,TGTGCCTGGAGGGGGCAGTCAACCAACACCGGGGAGCTGTTTTTT
.,TRBD2,TRBJ2-7,TRBV2,CASHQSGTSSEQYF,TGTGCCAGTCACCAATCCGGGACTAGCAGCGAGCAGTACTTC
.,TRBD2,TRBJ2-1,TRBV5-1,CASSGGREREQFF,TGCGCCAGCAGTGGCGGGAGGGAAAGGGAGCAGTTCTTC
few,.,TRBJ2-7,TRBV19,CASTSAYYEQYF,TGTGCCAGTACTAGCGCATACTACGAGCAGTACTTC
once,TRBD1,TRBJ1-1,TRBV5-1,CASSDRQGYTEAFF,TGCGCCAGCAGCGATCGACAGGGATACACTGAAGCTTTCTTT
.,TRBD2,TRBJ2-7,TRBV27,CASRTLGGTYEQYF,TGTGCCAGCAGAACCCTGGGAGGGACCTACGAGCAGTACTTC
.,.,TRBJ2-7,TRBV11-3,CASSLVMGQQYF,TGTGCCAGCAGCTTAGTAATGGGGCAGCAGTACTTC
.,.,TRBJ2-7,TRBV4-1,CASSRPGQEYEQYF,TGCGCCAGCAGCCGGCCGGGACAAGAATACGAGCAGTACTTC
.,TRBD1,TRBJ1-5,TRBV18,CASSPPGTGSRQPQHF,TGTGCCAGCTCACCTCCCGGGACAGGGTCTCGGCAGCCCCAGCATTTT
once,.,TRBJ1-1,TRBV7-2,CASSLAAGDTEAFF,TGTGCCAGCAGCTTAGCGGCGGGGGACACTGAAGCTTTCTTT
.,TRBD1,TRBJ2-7,TRBV19,CASSGPGQGAHEQYF,TGTGCCAGTAGTGGGCCGGGACAGGGGGCGCACGAGCAGTACTTC
.,TRBD1,TRBJ1-5,TRBV5-5,CASSPDRGNQPQHF,TGTGCCAGCAGCCCCGACAGGGGGAATCAGCCCCAGCATTTT
once,TRBD1,TRBJ1-3,TRBV9,CASSATGSGNTIYF,TGTGCCAGCAGCGCGACAGGGTCTGGAAACACCATATATTTT
.,.,TRBJ2-2,TRBV9,CASSPLVVTGELFF,TGTGCCAGCAGCCCCCTAGTGGTCACCGGGGAGCTGTTTTTT
.,.,TRBJ1-2,TRBV7-2,CASSSFGHPYGYTF,TGTGCCAGCAGCTCTTTTGGACACCCTTATGGCTACACCTTC
.,.,TRBJ1-1,TRBV4-2,CASSQGGQGSEAFF,TGTGCCAGCAGCCAAGGAGGTCAGGGTAGTGAAGCTTTCTTT
.,.,TRBJ2-7,TRBV7-8,CASSEGGGRTYEQYF,TGTGCCAGCAGCGAGGGGGGGGGTCGTACCTACGAGCAGTACTTC
.,.,TRBJ2-5,TRBV6-5,CASSYGTLQETQYF,TGTGCCAGCAGTTACGGGACTTTACAAGAGACCCAGTACTTC
.,.,TRBJ1-1,TRBV4-1,CASSQPQTHNTEAFF,TGCGCCAGCAGCCAACCCCAGACACATAACACTGAAGCTTTCTTT
.,TRBD2,TRBJ2-7,TRBV10-3,CAISESGRDEQYF,TGTGCCATCAGTGAGTCGGGGAGGGACGAGCAGTACTTC
.,.,TRBJ2-7,TRBV6-4,CASSDERQYF,TGTGCCAGCAGTGACGAGAGGCAGTACTTC
.,TRBD1,TRBJ1-4,TRBV5-1,CASSLQGAGEKLFF,TGCGCCAGCAGCTTACAGGGGGCGGGTGAAAAACTGTTTTTT
.,TRBD2,TRBJ2-5,TRBV3-1/TRBV3-2,CASSFRASGKETQYF,TGTGCCAGCAGCTTTCGGGCTAGCGGAAAAGAGACCCAGTACTTC